The rows below give T cell receptor beta chains drawn from one sample of a study of blood T cell repertoires in COVID-19. TCRdb keeps only in-frame clones here, not all; method: immunoSEQ multiplex PCR. This repertoire shows approximately 92,000 clones, approximately 81% found once; its top ten account for 3.5% to 5%. The sequenced sample consisted of peripheral blood. These receptors all come from a man in his sixties with acute or convalescent COVID-19. Each CDR3 is given with its conserved first and last residue. Each record gives: V gene, clone size, D gene, J gene, CDR3 protein, CDR3 DNA. The D gene is left open where the match is weak. A row's size may be missing; if present it is once, few, many or a size class.

TRBV27,-,-,TRBJ1-1,CASSLFRADTEAFF,TGTGCCAGCAGTTTATTCAGGGCGGACACTGAAGCTTTCTTT
TRBV6-1,-,-,TRBJ2-4,CASSVGLLLAKNIQYF,TGTGCCAGCAGTGTAGGACTTTTACTAGCCAAAAACATTCAGTACTTC
TRBV18,few,TRBD1,TRBJ1-1,CASTFWTGGGNTEAFF,TGTGCCAGCACTTTTTGGACAGGGGGGGGGAACACTGAAGCTTTCTTT
TRBV6-5,-,-,TRBJ2-1,CASSPRDTEQFF,TGTGCCAGCAGTCCCCGAGACACTGAGCAGTTCTTC
TRBV5-1,-,-,TRBJ1-1,CASSWTDLGGTEAFF,TGCGCCAGCAGCTGGACCGATCTCGGAGGCACTGAAGCTTTCTTT
TRBV14,-,-,TRBJ1-2,CASSLDIGRVIYGYTF,TGTGCCAGCAGCCTGGACATAGGCAGGGTTATCTATGGCTACACCTTC
TRBV6-4,-,-,TRBJ1-1,CASKTQGGMNTEAFF,TGTGCCAGCAAAACACAGGGTGGGATGAACACTGAAGCTTTCTTT
TRBV6-6,-,-,TRBJ2-3,CASSPLRWDTQYF,TGTGCCAGCAGTCCCTTGAGATGGGATACGCAGTATTTT
TRBV28,-,-,TRBJ2-2,CASRSSGSGRGDTGELFF,TGTGCCAGCAGGTCCTCAGGTAGCGGCCGAGGGGACACCGGGGAGCTGTTTTTT
TRBV18,-,-,TRBJ1-2,CASSPTRSGVNYGYTF,TGTGCCAGCTCACCAACTCGTTCCGGGGTTAACTATGGCTACACCTTC
TRBV24-1,few,-,TRBJ1-3,CATSDPRISSGNTIYF,TGTGCCACCAGTGATCCCAGGATCAGCTCTGGAAACACCATATATTTT
TRBV18,-,TRBD2,TRBJ2-2,CASSQLAGDLGELFF,TGTGCCAGCTCACAACTGGCGGGGGACCTCGGGGAGCTGTTTTTT
TRBV28,-,-,TRBJ1-5,CASSRGGIGDQPQHF,TGTGCCAGCAGCCGCGGGGGAATAGGGGATCAGCCCCAGCATTTT
TRBV9,once,TRBD2,TRBJ2-1,CASTIGQRLAGYNEQFF,TGTGCCAGCACCATTGGACAAAGACTAGCGGGCTACAATGAGCAGTTCTTC
TRBV24-1,-,TRBD2,TRBJ2-2,CATSDYDRGGNTGELFF,TGTGCCACCAGTGACTACGACCGGGGGGGGAACACCGGGGAGCTGTTTTTT
TRBV18,few,-,TRBJ2-3,CASSTVGGPDTQYF,TGTGCCAGCTCTACCGTGGGGGGACCAGATACGCAGTATTTT
TRBV27,-,TRBD1,TRBJ1-2,CASSLAPGGLRGGYTF,TGTGCCAGCAGTTTGGCCCCAGGGGGACTCAGGGGCGGCTACACCTTC
TRBV5-8,few,TRBD2,TRBJ2-3,CASARPGTSGGTDTQYF,TGTGCCAGCGCCAGACCAGGGACTAGCGGGGGGACAGATACGCAGTATTTT
TRBV7-3,-,-,TRBJ2-3,CASSPTSVSSTDTQYF,TGTGCCAGCAGCCCCACCAGCGTTTCTAGCACAGATACGCAGTATTTT
TRBV5-6,-,-,TRBJ2-3,CASSYPTVTDTQYF,TGTGCCAGCAGCTACCCGACAGTCACAGATACGCAGTATTTT
TRBV7-9,-,TRBD2,TRBJ2-1,CASSYRTARTSGSNEQFF,TGTGCCAGCAGCTACCGGACAGCACGGACTAGCGGGAGTAATGAGCAGTTCTTC
TRBV24-1,-,TRBD1,TRBJ2-5,CATSGGQGIETQYF,TGTGCCACCAGTGGTGGACAGGGTATAGAGACCCAGTACTTC
TRBV19,-,TRBD1,TRBJ2-1,CASRDSSNNEQFF,TGTGCCAGCCGGGACAGCTCTAACAATGAGCAGTTCTTC
TRBV7-3,once,-,TRBJ1-3,CASSGGTSGNTIYF,TGTGCCAGCAGCGGAGGCACCTCTGGAAACACCATATATTTT
TRBV18,-,-,TRBJ1-5,CASSPKARGGGNQPQHF,TGTGCCAGCTCACCAAAGGCAAGGGGTGGGGGCAATCAGCCCCAGCATTTT
TRBV6-5,-,-,TRBJ1-3,CASSPRGEIGNTIYF,TGTGCCAGCAGTCCCAGGGGTGAGATCGGAAACACCATATATTTT
TRBV5-7,-,-,TRBJ1-4,CASSSGGVCEKLFF,TGTGCCAGCAGCTCTGGAGGGGTCTGTGAAAAACTGTTTTTT
TRBV7-9,-,TRBD1,TRBJ1-2,CASSSTGGRGYTF,TGTGCCAGCAGCTCAACAGGGGGCCGTGGCTACACCTTC
TRBV4-2,-,TRBD1,TRBJ1-5,CASSQEIVGTGGNQPQHF,TGTGCCAGCAGCCAAGAGATCGTCGGGACAGGGGGTAATCAGCCCCAGCATTTT